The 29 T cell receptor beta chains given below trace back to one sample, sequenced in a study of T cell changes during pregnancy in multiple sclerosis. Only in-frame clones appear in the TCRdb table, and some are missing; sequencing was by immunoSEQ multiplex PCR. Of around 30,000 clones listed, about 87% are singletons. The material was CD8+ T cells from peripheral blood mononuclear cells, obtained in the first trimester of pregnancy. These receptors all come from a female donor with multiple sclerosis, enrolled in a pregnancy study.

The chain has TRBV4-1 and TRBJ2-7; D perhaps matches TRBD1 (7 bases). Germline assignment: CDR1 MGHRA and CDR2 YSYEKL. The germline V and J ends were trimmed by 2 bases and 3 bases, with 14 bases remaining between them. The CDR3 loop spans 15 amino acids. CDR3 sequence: CASSQLTGTVYEQYF. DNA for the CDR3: TGCGCCAGCAGCCAATTGACAGGGACTGTCTACGAGCAGTACTTC.

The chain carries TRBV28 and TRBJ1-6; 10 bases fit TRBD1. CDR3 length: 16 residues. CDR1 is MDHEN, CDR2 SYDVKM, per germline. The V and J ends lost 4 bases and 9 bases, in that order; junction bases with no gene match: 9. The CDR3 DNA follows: TGTGCCAGCAGTTCTCCGGGGACAGGGGAAAGTTCACCCCTCCACTTT. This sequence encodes CASSSPGTGESSPLHF.

The CDR3 loop reads CASSPTGDPHEQYF. The CDR3 DNA reads TGTGCCAGCAGTCCGACAGGGGACCCCCACGAGCAGTACTTC. This chain joins TRBV27 and TRBJ2-7; 8 positions agree with TRBD1. V was pared by 5 bases and J by 5 bases, with 8 bases of the junction left unmatched. Germline CDR1 is MNHEY and CDR2 is SMNVEV (reference sequence). The CDR3 consists of 14 residues.

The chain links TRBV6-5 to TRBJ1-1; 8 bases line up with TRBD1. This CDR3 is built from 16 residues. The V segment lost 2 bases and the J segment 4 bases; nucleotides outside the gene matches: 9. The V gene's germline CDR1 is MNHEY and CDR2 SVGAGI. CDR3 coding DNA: TGTGCCAGCAGTTACATCGCAGGGGGCGCGGGCACTGAAGCTTTCTTT. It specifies CASSYIAGGAGTEAFF.

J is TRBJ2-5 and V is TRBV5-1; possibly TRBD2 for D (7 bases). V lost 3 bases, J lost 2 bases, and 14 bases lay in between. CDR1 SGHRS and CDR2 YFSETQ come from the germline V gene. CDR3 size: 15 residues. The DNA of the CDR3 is TGCGCCAGCAGCTGGGAGGGACACAAACAAGAGACCCAGTACTTC. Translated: CASSWEGHKQETQYF.

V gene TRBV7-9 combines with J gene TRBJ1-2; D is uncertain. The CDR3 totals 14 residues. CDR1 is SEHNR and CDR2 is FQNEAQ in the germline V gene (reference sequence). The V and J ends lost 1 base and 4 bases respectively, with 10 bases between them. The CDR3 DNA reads TGTGCCAGCAGCTTAGGCGCAGGTCCCTATGGCTACACCTTC. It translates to CASSLGAGPYGYTF.

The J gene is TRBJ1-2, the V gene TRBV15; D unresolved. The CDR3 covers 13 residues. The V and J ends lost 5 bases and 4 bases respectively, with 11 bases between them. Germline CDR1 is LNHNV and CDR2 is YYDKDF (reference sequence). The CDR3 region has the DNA TGTGCCACCAGCCCCCGTAGTAGCTATGGCTACACCTTC. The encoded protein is CATSPRSSYGYTF.

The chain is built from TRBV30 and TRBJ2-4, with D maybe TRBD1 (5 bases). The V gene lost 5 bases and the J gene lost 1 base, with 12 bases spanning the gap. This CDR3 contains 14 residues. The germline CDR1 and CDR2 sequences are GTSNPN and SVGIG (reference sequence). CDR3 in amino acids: CAWEGVEAKNIQYF. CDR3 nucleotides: TGTGCCTGGGAAGGGGTTGAGGCCAAAAACATTCAGTACTTC.

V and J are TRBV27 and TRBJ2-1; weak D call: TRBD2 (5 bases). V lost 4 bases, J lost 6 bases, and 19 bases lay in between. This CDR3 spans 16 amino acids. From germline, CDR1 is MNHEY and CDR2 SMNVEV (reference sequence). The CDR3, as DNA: TGTGCCAGCAGTTCCCGAGGGTCTCGATCGGCCAATGAGCAGTTCTTC. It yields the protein CASSSRGSRSANEQFF.

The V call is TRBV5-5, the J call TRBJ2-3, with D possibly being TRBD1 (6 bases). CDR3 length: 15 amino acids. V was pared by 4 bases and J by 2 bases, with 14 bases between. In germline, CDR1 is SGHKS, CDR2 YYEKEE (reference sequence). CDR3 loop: CASSPRGKFTDTQYF. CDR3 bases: TGTGCCAGCAGCCCAAGGGGGAAGTTCACAGATACGCAGTATTTT.

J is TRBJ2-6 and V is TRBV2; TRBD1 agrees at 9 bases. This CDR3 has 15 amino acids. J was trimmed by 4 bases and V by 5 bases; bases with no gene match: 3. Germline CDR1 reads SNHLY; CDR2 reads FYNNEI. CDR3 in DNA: TGTGCCAGCAGTTACAGGGGGCAAGGGGCCAACGTCCTGACTTTC. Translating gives CASSYRGQGANVLTF.

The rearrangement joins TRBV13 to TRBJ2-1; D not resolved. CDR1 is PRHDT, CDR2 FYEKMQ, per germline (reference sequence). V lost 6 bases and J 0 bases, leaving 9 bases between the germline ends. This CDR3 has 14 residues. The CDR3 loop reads CASRIQSSYNEQFF. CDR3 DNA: TGTGCCAGCAGGATACAGAGCTCCTACAATGAGCAGTTCTTC.

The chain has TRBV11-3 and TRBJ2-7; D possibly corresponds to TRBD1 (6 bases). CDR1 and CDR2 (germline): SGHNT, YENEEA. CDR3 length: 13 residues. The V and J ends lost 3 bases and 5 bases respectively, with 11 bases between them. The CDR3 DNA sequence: TGTGCCAGCAGCTTGGGACAAGCCGACGAGCAGTACTTC. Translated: CASSLGQADEQYF.

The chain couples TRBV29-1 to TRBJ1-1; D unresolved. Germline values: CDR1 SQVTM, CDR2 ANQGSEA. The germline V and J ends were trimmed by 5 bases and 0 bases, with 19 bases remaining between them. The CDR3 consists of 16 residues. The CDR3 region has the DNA TGCAGCGTTATGGGAACTTTTTCGGGATTGAACACTGAAGCTTTCTTT. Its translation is CSVMGTFSGLNTEAFF.

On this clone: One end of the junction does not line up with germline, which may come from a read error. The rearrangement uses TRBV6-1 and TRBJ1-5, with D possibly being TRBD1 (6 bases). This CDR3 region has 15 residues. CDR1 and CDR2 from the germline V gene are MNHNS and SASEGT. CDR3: CAGSKDRLGNQPQHF. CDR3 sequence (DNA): TGTGCCGGCAGTAAGGACAGACTGGGAAATCAGCCCCAGCATTTT.

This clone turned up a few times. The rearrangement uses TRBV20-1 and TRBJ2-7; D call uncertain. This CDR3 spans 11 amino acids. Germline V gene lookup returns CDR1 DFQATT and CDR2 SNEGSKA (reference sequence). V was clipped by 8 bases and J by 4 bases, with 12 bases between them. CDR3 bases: TGCAGTACTGGGCCCGAATACGAGCAGTACTTC. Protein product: CSTGPEYEQYF.

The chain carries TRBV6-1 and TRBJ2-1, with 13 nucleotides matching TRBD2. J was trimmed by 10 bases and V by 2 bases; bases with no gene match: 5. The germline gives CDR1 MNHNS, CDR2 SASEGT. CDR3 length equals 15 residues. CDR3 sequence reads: CASSETSGGAGEQFF. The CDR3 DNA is TGTGCCAGCAGTGAAACTAGCGGGGGGGCAGGGGAGCAGTTCTTC.

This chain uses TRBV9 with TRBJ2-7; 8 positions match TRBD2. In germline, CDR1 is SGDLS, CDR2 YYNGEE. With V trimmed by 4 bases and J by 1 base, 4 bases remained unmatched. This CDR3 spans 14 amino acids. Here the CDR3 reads CASSIGTRSYEQYF. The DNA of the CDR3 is TGTGCCAGCAGCATCGGGACTAGGTCCTACGAGCAGTACTTC.

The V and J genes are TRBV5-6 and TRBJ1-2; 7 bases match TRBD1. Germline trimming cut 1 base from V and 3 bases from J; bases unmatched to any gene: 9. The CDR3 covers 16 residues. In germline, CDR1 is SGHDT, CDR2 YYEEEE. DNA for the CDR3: TGTGCCAGCAGCTTGAATTTGGCAGGGACAGACTATGGCTACACCTTC. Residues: CASSLNLAGTDYGYTF.

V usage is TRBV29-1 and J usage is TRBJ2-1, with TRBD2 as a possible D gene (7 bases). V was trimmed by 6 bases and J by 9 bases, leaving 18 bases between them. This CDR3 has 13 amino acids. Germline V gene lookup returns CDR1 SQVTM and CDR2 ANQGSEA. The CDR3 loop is CSVGAGEDGEQFF. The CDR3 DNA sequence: TGCAGCGTGGGGGCGGGAGAAGACGGTGAGCAGTTCTTC.

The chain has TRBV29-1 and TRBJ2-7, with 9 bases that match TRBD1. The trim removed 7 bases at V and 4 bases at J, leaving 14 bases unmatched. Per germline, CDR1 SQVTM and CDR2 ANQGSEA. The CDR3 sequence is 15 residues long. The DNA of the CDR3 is TGCAGCGCTTCACTGACCGGGACAGGGCTATACGAGCAGTACTTC. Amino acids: CSASLTGTGLYEQYF.

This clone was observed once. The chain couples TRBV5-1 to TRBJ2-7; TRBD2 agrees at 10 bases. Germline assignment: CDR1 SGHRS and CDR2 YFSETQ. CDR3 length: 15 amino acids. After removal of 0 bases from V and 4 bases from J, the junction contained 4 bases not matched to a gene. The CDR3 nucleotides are TGCGCCAGCAGCTTGGAGCCTAGCGGGAGTTACGAGCAGTACTTC. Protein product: CASSLEPSGSYEQYF.

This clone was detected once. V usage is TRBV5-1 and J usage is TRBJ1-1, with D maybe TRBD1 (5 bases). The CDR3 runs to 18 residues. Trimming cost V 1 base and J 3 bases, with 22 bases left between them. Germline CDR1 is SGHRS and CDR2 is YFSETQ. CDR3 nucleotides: TGCGCCAGCAGCTTGTTTAACTTCCGGCAGGGCCCCTACACTGAAGCTTTCTTT. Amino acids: CASSLFNFRQGPYTEAFF.

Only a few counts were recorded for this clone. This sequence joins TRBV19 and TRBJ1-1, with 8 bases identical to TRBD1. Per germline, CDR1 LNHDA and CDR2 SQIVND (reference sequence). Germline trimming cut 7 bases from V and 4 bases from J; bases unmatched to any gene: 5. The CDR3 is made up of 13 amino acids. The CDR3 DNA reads TGTGCCAGTACCGAAACAGGGGGCACTGAAGCTTTCTTT. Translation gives CASTETGGTEAFF.

The DNA for the CDR3 is TGTGCCAGCAGCGTAGCTGGGACCTCGACAGTTCTGGGGGCACACACAGATACGCAGTATTTT. Protein: CASSVAGTSTVLGAHTDTQYF. The chain couples TRBV9 to TRBJ2-3; a possible D gene is TRBD1 (6 bases). Trimming shortened V by 0 bases and J by 2 bases, and 28 bases separated the two germline ends. Germline CDR1 and CDR2: SGDLS and YYNGEE. CDR3 length: 21 residues.

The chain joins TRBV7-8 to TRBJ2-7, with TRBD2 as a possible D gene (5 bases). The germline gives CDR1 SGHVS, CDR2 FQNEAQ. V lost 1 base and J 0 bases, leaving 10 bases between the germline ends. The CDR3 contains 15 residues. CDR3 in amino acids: CASSLGGRSSYEQYF. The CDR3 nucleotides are TGTGCCAGCAGCTTAGGCGGGCGTAGCTCCTACGAGCAGTACTTC.

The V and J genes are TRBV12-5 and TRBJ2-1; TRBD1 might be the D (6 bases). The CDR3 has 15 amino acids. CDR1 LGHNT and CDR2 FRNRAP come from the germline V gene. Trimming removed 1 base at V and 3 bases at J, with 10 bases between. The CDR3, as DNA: TGTGCTAGTGGTTTGGAGTCACAGGGCTACAATGAGCAGTTCTTC. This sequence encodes CASGLESQGYNEQFF.

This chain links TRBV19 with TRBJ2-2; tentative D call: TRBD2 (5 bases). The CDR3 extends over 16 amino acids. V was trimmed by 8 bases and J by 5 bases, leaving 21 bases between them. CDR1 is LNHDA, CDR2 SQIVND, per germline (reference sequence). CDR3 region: CASGLGVRAVTGELFF. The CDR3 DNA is TGTGCCAGTGGGTTGGGAGTGCGGGCGGTAACCGGGGAGCTGTTTTTT.

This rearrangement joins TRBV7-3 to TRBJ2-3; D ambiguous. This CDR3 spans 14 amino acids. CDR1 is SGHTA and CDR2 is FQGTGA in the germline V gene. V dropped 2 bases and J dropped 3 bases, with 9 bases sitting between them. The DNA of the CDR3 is TGTGCCAGCAGCTTATTCGCGGTAACAGATACGCAGTATTTT. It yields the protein CASSLFAVTDTQYF.